The clone carrying this TCR beta chain was seen at least ten times. Its antigen is unknown. This specimen belongs to a study of identical twins. The germline V and J ends were trimmed by 7 bases and 12 bases, with 13 bases remaining between them. CDR3 size: 10 residues. The germline V gene encodes CDR1 SNHLY and CDR2 FYNNEI. Each CDR3 protein is one row after TCRdb ran MiXCR on the 5' RACE reads. The top ten clones hold around 1.6% of a sample with approximately 890,000 distinct CDR3 sequences, 9% to 15% of them seen once. Study-level points and caveats: Possibly, invariant MAIT and iNKT cells partly confounded zero-insertion analyses. The abundant beta clonotypes from cord blood had fewer insertions, and memory repertoires had none of this.

This sample was also put to use in a study of yellow fever vaccine responses in identical twins.

The source is a woman in her late teens or twenties in good health. This chain joins TRBV2 and TRBJ2-7, with D perhaps matching TRBD1 or TRBD2 (5 bases each). The specimen was PBMCs. CDR3 residues: CASKGPGTYF. The CDR3 region has the DNA TGTGCCAGCAAGGGTCCCGGGACGTACTTC.